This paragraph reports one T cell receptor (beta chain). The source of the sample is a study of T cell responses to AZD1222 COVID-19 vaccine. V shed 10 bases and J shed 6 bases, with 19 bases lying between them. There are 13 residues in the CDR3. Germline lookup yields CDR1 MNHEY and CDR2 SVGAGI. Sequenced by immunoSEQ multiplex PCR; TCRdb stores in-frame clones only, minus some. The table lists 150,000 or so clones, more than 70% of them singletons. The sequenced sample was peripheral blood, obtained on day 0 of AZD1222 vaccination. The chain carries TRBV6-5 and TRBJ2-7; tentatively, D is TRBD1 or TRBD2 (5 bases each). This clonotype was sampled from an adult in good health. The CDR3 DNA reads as TGTGCCACCGCCTGGGGGACGACCTCCGAGCAGTACTTC. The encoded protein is CATAWGTTSEQYF.